This T cell receptor (beta chain) was obtained from a study of blood T cell repertoires in COVID-19. Study-level background: Nucleic acid was either cDNA or gDNA, and it came from T cells, B-cell-depleted T cells, or PBMCs.

The repertoire was sequenced with immunoSEQ multiplex PCR; TCRdb's copy has only in-frame clones and lacks some. Among about 280,000 clones, roughly 80% were seen once, and the ten largest hold less than 5.5%. The CDR3 contains 14 residues. The V and J ends lost 5 bases and 11 bases respectively, with 21 bases between them. CDR1 SGHAT and CDR2 FQNNGV come from the germline V gene. Participants came from about two dozen US areas, aged about 18 to 95 years. Participant-given clinical history determined each cohort assignment. A COVID-19 case was met by exposed participants within 2 weeks before study entry.

The chain links TRBV11-2 to TRBJ1-1; TRBD1 might be the D (6 bases). Material for sequencing was PBMCs or T cells enriched from blood (not recorded which). The receptor was derived from a man in his forties or fifties who had been exposed to COVID-19. CDR3 amino acids: CASSASQGPGGAFF. The DNA for the CDR3 is TGTGCCAGCAGCGCCTCACAGGGCCCGGGGGGCGCTTTCTTT.